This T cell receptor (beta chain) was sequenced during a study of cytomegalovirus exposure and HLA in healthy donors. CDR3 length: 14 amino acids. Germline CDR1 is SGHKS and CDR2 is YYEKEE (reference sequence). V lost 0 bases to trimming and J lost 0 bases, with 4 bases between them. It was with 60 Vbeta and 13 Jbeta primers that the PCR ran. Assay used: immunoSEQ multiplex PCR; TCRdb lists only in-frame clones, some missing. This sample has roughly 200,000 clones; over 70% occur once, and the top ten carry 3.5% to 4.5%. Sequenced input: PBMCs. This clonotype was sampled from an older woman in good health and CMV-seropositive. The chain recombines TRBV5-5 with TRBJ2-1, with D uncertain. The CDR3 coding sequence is TGTGCCAGCAGCTTGGAGCACTCCTACAATGAGCAGTTCTTC. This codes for CASSLEHSYNEQFF.